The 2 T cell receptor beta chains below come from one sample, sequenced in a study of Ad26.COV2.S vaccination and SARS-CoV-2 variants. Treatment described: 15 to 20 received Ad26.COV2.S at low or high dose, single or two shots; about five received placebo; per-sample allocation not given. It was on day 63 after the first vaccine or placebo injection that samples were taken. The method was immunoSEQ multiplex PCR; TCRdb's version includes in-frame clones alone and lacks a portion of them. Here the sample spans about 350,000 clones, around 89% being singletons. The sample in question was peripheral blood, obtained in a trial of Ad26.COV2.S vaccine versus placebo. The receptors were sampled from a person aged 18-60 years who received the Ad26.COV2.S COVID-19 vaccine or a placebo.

CDR3 coding DNA: TGCGCCAGCAGCTTGGGATGGGGGGCTAGCTCCTACAATGAGCAGTTCTTC. Translated, it gives CASSLGWGASSYNEQFF. This chain links TRBV5-1 with TRBJ2-1, with D perhaps TRBD1 or TRBD2 (6 bases each). V shed 0 bases and J shed 0 bases, with 13 bases lying between them. CDR3 length: 17 residues. Germline V lookup: CDR1 SGHRS, CDR2 YFSETQ. The full variable domain, in which reference TRBV5-1 and TRBJ2-1 provide the parts outside the CDR3, is KAGVTQTPRYLIKTRGQQVTLSCSPISGHRSVSWYQQTPGQGLQFLFEYFSETQRNKGNFPGRFSGRQFSNSRSEMNVSTLELGDSALYLCASSLGWGASSYNEQFFGPGTRLTVL.

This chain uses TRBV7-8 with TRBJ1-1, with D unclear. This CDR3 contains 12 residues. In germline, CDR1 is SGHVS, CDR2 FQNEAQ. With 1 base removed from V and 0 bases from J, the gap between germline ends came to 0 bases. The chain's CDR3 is CASSLVNTEAFF. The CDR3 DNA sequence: TGTGCCAGCAGCTTAGTGAACACTGAAGCTTTCTTT.